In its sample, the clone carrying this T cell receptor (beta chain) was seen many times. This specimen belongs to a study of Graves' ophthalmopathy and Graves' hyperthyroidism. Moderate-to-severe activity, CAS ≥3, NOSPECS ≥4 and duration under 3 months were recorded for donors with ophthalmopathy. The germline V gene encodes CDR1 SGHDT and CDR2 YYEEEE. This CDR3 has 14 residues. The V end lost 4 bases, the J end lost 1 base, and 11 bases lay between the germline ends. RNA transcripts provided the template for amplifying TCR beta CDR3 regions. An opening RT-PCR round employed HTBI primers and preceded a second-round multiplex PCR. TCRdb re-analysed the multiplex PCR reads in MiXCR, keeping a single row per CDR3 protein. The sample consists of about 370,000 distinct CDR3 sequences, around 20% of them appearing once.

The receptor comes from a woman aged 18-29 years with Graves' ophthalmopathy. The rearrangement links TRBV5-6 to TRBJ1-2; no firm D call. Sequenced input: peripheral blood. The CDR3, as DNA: TGTGCCAGCAGCCTCCCTCGGAGTAACTATGGCTACACCTTC. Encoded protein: CASSLPRSNYGYTF.